This is a list of T cell receptor beta chains from one sample in a study of spatial heterogeneity in lung cancer. From the 5' RACE reads, TCRdb called clonotypes with MiXCR, one entry per CDR3 protein. The repertoire includes 10,000 to 15,000 distinct CDR3 sequences, approximately 17% of them detected once, and 50% to 65% sits in the top ten. Sequencing used PBMCs, obtained at surgery. The receptor set was obtained from a male donor with early-stage non-small cell lung cancer. CDR3s include the opening cysteine and the closing phenylalanine or tryptophan. The D gene is left open where the match is weak. Clone size is stated in some rows and not others, as once, few, many or a class when expanded.

d_gene: NA; j_gene: TRBJ2-1; abundance: NA; v_gene: TRBV18; len: 14; CDR3nt: TGTGCCAGCTCCCCCGGGACGGTTAAGAATGAGCAGTTCTTC; CDR3aa: CASSPGTVKNEQFF
d_gene: NA; j_gene: TRBJ2-3; abundance: few; v_gene: TRBV11-2; len: 13; CDR3nt: TGTGCCAGCAGCTCCGTCCGGGGAGTTTTGCAGTATTTT; CDR3aa: CASSSVRGVLQYF
d_gene: NA; j_gene: TRBJ2-1; abundance: NA; v_gene: TRBV7-8; len: 17; CDR3nt: TGTGCCAGCAGCTTAGGGGTTGTAGCAGTTCCCTACAATGAGCAGTTCTTC; CDR3aa: CASSLGVVAVPYNEQFF
d_gene: NA; j_gene: TRBJ1-1; abundance: few; v_gene: TRBV3-1; len: 12; CDR3nt: TGTGCCAGCAGCCAAGAGGGCCTGGGAGCTTTCTTT; CDR3aa: CASSQEGLGAFF
d_gene: TRBD1; j_gene: TRBJ1-2; abundance: NA; v_gene: TRBV2; len: 13; CDR3nt: TGTGCCAGCAGTCAACAGGGGGCTGGTGGCTACACCTTC; CDR3aa: CASSQQGAGGYTF
d_gene: NA; j_gene: TRBJ2-1; abundance: few; v_gene: TRBV20-1; len: 14; CDR3nt: TGCAGTGCTTCCCCCCCCGATTCGAAAAATGAGCAGTTCTTC; CDR3aa: CSASPPDSKNEQFF
d_gene: NA; j_gene: TRBJ1-5; abundance: medium-sized; v_gene: TRBV20-1; len: 15; CDR3nt: TGCAGTGCTAGAGAGCCGGGACAAAGCAATCAGCCCCAGCATTTT; CDR3aa: CSAREPGQSNQPQHF
d_gene: NA; j_gene: TRBJ1-5; abundance: few; v_gene: TRBV4-1; len: 15; CDR3nt: TGCGCCAGCAGCCAAGATCGTGCTAGCAATCAGCCCCAGCATTTT; CDR3aa: CASSQDRASNQPQHF
d_gene: NA; j_gene: TRBJ2-3; abundance: many; v_gene: TRBV5-1; len: 14; CDR3nt: TGCGCCAGCAGCTTGCAAGGCGAAACAGATACGCAGTATTTT; CDR3aa: CASSLQGETDTQYF
d_gene: TRBD1; j_gene: TRBJ2-7; abundance: few; v_gene: TRBV2; len: 14; CDR3nt: TGTGCCAGCAGTCGACAGGGAGTAGGTGACGAGCAGTACTTC; CDR3aa: CASSRQGVGDEQYF
d_gene: TRBD2; j_gene: TRBJ2-3; abundance: NA; v_gene: TRBV4-1; len: 16; CDR3nt: TGCGCCAGCAGCCTATCACTAGCGGGAGTCGCAGATACGCAGTATTTT; CDR3aa: CASSLSLAGVADTQYF
d_gene: NA; j_gene: TRBJ1-4; abundance: many; v_gene: TRBV14; len: 19; CDR3nt: TGTGCCAGCAGCTCCTCGAATGGGGCAGGTTTAATTCGGGAGGAAAAACTGTTTTTT; CDR3aa: CASSSSNGAGLIREEKLFF
d_gene: NA; j_gene: TRBJ2-1; abundance: many; v_gene: TRBV2; len: 15; CDR3nt: TGTGCCAGCAGTACCCCCGGGACTCCTGGAAATGAGCAGTTCTTC; CDR3aa: CASSTPGTPGNEQFF
d_gene: NA; j_gene: TRBJ2-3; abundance: NA; v_gene: TRBV12-3/TRBV12-4; len: 14; CDR3nt: TGTGCCAGCAGTTTCGGAGCCCCCCCAGATACGCAGTATTTT; CDR3aa: CASSFGAPPDTQYF
d_gene: TRBD1; j_gene: TRBJ2-3; abundance: many; v_gene: TRBV7-8; len: 13; CDR3nt: TGTGCCAGCAGCGAACAGGGGACAGATACGCAGTATTTT; CDR3aa: CASSEQGTDTQYF
d_gene: NA; j_gene: TRBJ1-1; abundance: many; v_gene: TRBV2; len: 12; CDR3nt: TGTGCCAGCAGTGAGGGACGGGCTGAAGCTTTCTTT; CDR3aa: CASSEGRAEAFF
d_gene: TRBD1; j_gene: TRBJ1-2; abundance: few; v_gene: TRBV11-2; len: 13; CDR3nt: TGTGCCAGCAGACTACAGGGGGCTGAAGGCTACACCTTC; CDR3aa: CASRLQGAEGYTF
d_gene: NA; j_gene: TRBJ1-5; abundance: NA; v_gene: TRBV20-1; len: 16; CDR3nt: TGCAGTGCTAGAAGCAGGCCGGGATCAGTCAATCAGCCCCAGCATTTT; CDR3aa: CSARSRPGSVNQPQHF
d_gene: NA; j_gene: TRBJ2-3; abundance: medium-sized; v_gene: TRBV11-2; len: 14; CDR3nt: TGTGCCAGCAGCTTTTTATCAAGCACAGATACGCAGTATTTT; CDR3aa: CASSFLSSTDTQYF
d_gene: TRBD1; j_gene: TRBJ2-3; abundance: many; v_gene: TRBV15; len: 15; CDR3nt: TGTGCCACCAGCAGGCTCACAGGGGGCGCAGATACGCAGTATTTT; CDR3aa: CATSRLTGGADTQYF
d_gene: NA; j_gene: TRBJ2-7; abundance: NA; v_gene: TRBV30; len: 15; CDR3nt: TGTGCCTGGAGTTGGGAAAGACTAAGTCAAGGCGAGCAGTACTTC; CDR3aa: CAWSWERLSQGEQYF
d_gene: NA; j_gene: TRBJ2-1; abundance: many; v_gene: TRBV3-1; len: 15; CDR3nt: TGTGCCAGCAGCCCACGGGACACTTACTACAATGAGCAGTTCTTC; CDR3aa: CASSPRDTYYNEQFF
d_gene: NA; j_gene: TRBJ2-1; abundance: many; v_gene: TRBV29-1; len: 13; CDR3nt: TGCAGCGTGCAACCCCGTTCCTACAATGAGCAGTTCTTC; CDR3aa: CSVQPRSYNEQFF
d_gene: NA; j_gene: TRBJ1-6; abundance: few; v_gene: TRBV7-9; len: 14; CDR3nt: TGTGCCAGCAGCTACCAGGAGCGCAATTCACCCCTCCACTTT; CDR3aa: CASSYQERNSPLHF
d_gene: NA; j_gene: TRBJ2-3; abundance: NA; v_gene: TRBV24-1; len: 16; CDR3nt: TGTGCCACCAGTGATTCCGGGACAACTAGCACAGATACGCAGTATTTT; CDR3aa: CATSDSGTTSTDTQYF
d_gene: TRBD2; j_gene: TRBJ2-3; abundance: many; v_gene: TRBV20-1; len: 14; CDR3nt: TGCAGTGCGCCGCGGGCGGGAGCCCGAGATACGCAGTATTTT; CDR3aa: CSAPRAGARDTQYF
d_gene: TRBD2; j_gene: TRBJ2-5; abundance: NA; v_gene: TRBV23-1; len: 15; CDR3nt: TGCGCCAGCAGTCAATCGGACCGGGAGGAAGAGACCCAGTACTTC; CDR3aa: CASSQSDREEETQYF
d_gene: NA; j_gene: TRBJ2-7; abundance: NA; v_gene: TRBV12-3/TRBV12-4; len: 13; CDR3nt: TGTGCCAGCAGTCGGACTTCATCCTACGAGCAGTACTTC; CDR3aa: CASSRTSSYEQYF
d_gene: NA; j_gene: TRBJ1-5; abundance: few; v_gene: TRBV18; len: 14; CDR3nt: TGTGCCAGCTCACAGGGGACGGGCAATCAGCCCCAGCATTTT; CDR3aa: CASSQGTGNQPQHF
d_gene: NA; j_gene: TRBJ2-7; abundance: many; v_gene: TRBV6-1; len: 13; CDR3nt: TGTGCCAGCAGTGATGGGTCGATCTACGAGCAGTACTTC; CDR3aa: CASSDGSIYEQYF
d_gene: NA; j_gene: TRBJ1-4; abundance: NA; v_gene: TRBV15; len: 15; CDR3nt: TGTGCCACCAGTATTAGACAGTCTTTGGATGAAAAACTGTTTTTT; CDR3aa: CATSIRQSLDEKLFF
d_gene: TRBD1; j_gene: TRBJ1-5; abundance: NA; v_gene: TRBV25-1; len: 12; CDR3nt: TGTGCCAGCAGAACAGGGGGACAGCCCCAGCATTTT; CDR3aa: CASRTGGQPQHF
d_gene: NA; j_gene: TRBJ1-5; abundance: NA; v_gene: TRBV28; len: 14; CDR3nt: TGTGCCAGCAGCCCTACAGGTTCCAATCAGCCCCAGCATTTT; CDR3aa: CASSPTGSNQPQHF